The T cell receptor beta chain described here comes from a study of OX40 agonist ivuxolimab in advanced cancers. Across the study: Earlier treatment with anti-PD-1, anti-PD-L1 or anti-CTLA-4 was permitted, and 35% to 45% had received some. Of the patients, three showed partial responses, one with hepatocellular carcinoma and two with cutaneous melanoma.

Details on this clone: The antigen is unknown.

The study's findings and limits: In general, CD8+ T cells held more expanded clones than CD4+ did, on average. At doses 0.1 to 3.0 mg/kg, CD4+ and CD8+ clones expanded.

Only in-frame clones appear in the TCRdb table, and some are missing; sequencing was by immunoSEQ multiplex PCR. The sample yields about 25,000 clones, over 80% seen once. The sequences come from CD4+ or CD8+ T cells sorted from blood, collected in a trial of the OX40 agonist ivuxolimab. The source of this sequence is an adult with an advanced solid tumor such as melanoma, head and neck, liver or kidney cancer.

The CDR3 sequence: CASSETGEGISSGNTIYF. Written as DNA, the CDR3 is TGTGCCAGCAGTGAGACAGGGGAGGGGATAAGCTCTGGAAACACCATATATTTT. The gene calls are TRBV2 and TRBJ1-3, with 8 bases that match TRBD1. The V segment lost 3 bases and the J segment 0 bases; nucleotides outside the gene matches: 10. CDR3 length: 18 amino acids. Germline CDR1 reads SNHLY; CDR2 reads FYNNEI.